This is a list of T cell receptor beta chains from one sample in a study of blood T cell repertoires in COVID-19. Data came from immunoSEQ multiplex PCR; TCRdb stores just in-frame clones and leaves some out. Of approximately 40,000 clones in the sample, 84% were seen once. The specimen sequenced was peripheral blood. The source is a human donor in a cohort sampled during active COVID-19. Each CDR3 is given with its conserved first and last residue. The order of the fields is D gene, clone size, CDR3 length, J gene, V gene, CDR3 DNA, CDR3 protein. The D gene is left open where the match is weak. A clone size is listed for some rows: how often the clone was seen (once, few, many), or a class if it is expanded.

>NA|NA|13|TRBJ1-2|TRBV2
TGTGCCGCGGATTTAGGGGATCACTATGGCTACACCTTC
CAADLGDHYGYTF
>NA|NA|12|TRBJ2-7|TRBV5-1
TGCGCCAGCAGCTCCCTCTCCTACGAGCAGTACTTC
CASSSLSYEQYF
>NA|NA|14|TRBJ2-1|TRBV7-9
TGTGCCAGCAGCCTCCAGTCTTACTACAATGAGCAGTTCTTC
CASSLQSYYNEQFF
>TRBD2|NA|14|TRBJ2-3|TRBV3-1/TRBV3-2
TGTGCCAGCAGCCGTAGCGGGGGTGGTGATACGCAGTATTTT
CASSRSGGGDTQYF
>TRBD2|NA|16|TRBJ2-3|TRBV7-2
TGTGCCAGCAGCTTAGTATGGGCGGGGGGCACAGATACGCAGTATTTT
CASSLVWAGGTDTQYF
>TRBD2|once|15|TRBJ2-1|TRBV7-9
TGTGCCAGCAGCCTCGGGGGGGCCCTTAACAATGAGCAGTTCTTC
CASSLGGALNNEQFF
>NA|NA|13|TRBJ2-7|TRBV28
TGTGCCAGCAGTCGTCAGGGAGCGGGCGAGCAGTACTTC
CASSRQGAGEQYF
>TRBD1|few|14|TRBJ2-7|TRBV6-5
TGTGCCAGCAGGAGGACAGGGGACTCCTACGAGCAGTACTTC
CASRRTGDSYEQYF
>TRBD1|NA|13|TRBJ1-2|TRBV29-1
TGCAGCGTTGTAGGAGACAGGGGGTCCGGCTACACCTTC
CSVVGDRGSGYTF
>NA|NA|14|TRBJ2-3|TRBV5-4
TGTGCCAGCAGCTGGGCGACGAGCACAGATACGCAGTATTTT
CASSWATSTDTQYF
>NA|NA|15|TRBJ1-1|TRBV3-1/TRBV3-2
TGTGCCAGCAGCCCATTGACAGGCGGGAACACTGAAGCTTTCTTT
CASSPLTGGNTEAFF